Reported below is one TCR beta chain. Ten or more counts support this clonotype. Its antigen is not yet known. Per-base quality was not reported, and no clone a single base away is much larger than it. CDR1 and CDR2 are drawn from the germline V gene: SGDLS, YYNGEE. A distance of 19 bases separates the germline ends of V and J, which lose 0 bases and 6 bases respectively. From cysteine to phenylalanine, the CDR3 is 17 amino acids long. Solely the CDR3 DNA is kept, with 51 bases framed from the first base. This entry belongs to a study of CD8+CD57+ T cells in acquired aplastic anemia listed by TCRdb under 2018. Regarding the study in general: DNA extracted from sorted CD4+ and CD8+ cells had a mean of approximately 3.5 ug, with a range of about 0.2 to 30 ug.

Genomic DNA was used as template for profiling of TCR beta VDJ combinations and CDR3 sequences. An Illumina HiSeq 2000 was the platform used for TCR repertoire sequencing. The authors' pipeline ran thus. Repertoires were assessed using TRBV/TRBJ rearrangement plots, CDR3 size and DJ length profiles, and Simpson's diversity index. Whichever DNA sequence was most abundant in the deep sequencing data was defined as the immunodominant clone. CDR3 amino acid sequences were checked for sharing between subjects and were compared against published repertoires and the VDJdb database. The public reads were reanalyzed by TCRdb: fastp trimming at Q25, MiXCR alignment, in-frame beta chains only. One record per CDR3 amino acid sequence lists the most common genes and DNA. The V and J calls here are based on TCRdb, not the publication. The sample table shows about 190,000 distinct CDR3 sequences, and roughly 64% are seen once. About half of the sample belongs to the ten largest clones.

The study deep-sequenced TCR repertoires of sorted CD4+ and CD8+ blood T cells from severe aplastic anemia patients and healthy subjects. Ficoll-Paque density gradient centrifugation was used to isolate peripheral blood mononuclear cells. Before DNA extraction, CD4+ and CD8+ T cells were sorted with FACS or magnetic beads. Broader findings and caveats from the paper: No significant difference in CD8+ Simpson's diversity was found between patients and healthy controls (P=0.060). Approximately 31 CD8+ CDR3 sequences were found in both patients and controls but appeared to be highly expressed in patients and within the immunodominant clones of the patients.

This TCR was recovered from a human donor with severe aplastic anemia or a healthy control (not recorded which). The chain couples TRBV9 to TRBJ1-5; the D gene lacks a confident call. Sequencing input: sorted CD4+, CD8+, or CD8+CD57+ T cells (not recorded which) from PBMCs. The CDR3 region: CASSVVERVRNRQPQHF. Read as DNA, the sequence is TGTGCCAGCAGCGTAGTGGAGAGGGTACGAAATCGTCAGCCCCAGCATTTT.